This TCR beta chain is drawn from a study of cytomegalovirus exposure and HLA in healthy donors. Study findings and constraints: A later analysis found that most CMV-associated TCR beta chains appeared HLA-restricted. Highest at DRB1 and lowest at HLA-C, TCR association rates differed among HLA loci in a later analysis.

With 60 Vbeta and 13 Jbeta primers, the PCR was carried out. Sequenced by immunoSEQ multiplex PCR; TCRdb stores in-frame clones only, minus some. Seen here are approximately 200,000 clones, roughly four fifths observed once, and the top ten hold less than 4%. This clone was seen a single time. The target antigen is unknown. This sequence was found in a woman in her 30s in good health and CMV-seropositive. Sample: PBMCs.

As DNA, the CDR3 is TGTGCCAGCAGTTCTCCCCTCGGCAGGGTAGACTATGGCTACACCTTC. It specifies CASSSPLGRVDYGYTF. The J gene is TRBJ1-2, the V gene TRBV28; perhaps TRBD1 as D (5 bases). CDR3 size: 16 residues. The ends were cut back, 4 bases at V and 3 bases at J, with 18 bases in the middle. Germline CDR1 reads MDHEN; CDR2 reads SYDVKM.